A selection of T cell receptor beta chains follows, all from one sample in a study of cytomegalovirus exposure and HLA in healthy donors. TCRdb keeps only in-frame clones here, not all; method: immunoSEQ multiplex PCR. The data show around 94,000 clones, roughly 80% seen once. The sample consisted of PBMCs. The receptors stem from a male donor in good health and CMV-seropositive. CDR3s include the opening cysteine and the closing phenylalanine or tryptophan. D genes are given only for firm matches. Not every row has a clone size; where given, it reads once, few, many or a size class.

NA,TRBD2,TRBJ2-3,TRBV9,TGTGCCAGCAGCCTGACTAGCGCCCCAGATACGCAGTATTTT,CASSLTSAPDTQYF
NA,TRBD1,TRBJ2-1,TRBV4-2,TGTGCCAGCAGCCAGGTCCCGGGACAGGGGTCCTACAATGAGCAGTTCTTC,CASSQVPGQGSYNEQFF
NA,NA,TRBJ2-3,TRBV7-6,TGTGCCAGCAGCCCGAGTGCCCTTAGCACAGATACGCAGTATTTT,CASSPSALSTDTQYF
NA,TRBD2,TRBJ2-3,TRBV27,TGTGCCAGCAGAACCCTCTTGGCTAGCGGGATCACAGATACGCAGTATTTT,CASRTLLASGITDTQYF
NA,NA,TRBJ1-2,TRBV4-3,TGCGCCAGCAGCCAAGATTACGTCCGGGGAACATATGGCTACACCTTC,CASSQDYVRGTYGYTF
NA,TRBD2,TRBJ2-3,TRBV15,TGTGCCACCAGCAGAGATAAGACTAGGCTAGCGGGAGAGGGCACAGATACGCAGTATTTT,CATSRDKTRLAGEGTDTQYF
NA,TRBD2,TRBJ2-1,TRBV4-2,TGTGCCGGCAGCCAAGTTATTCGCGGGAGGGCCCCCAATGAGCAGTTCTTC,CAGSQVIRGRAPNEQFF
NA,TRBD2,TRBJ2-7,TRBV7-9,TGTGCCAGCAGCGGGGGTAGCGGGGGTTCCTACGAGCAGTACTTC,CASSGGSGGSYEQYF
NA,NA,TRBJ2-7,TRBV19,TGTGCCAGTAGTAGGGACTCGAGCTCCTACGAGCAGTACTTC,CASSRDSSSYEQYF
NA,TRBD1,TRBJ1-5,TRBV6-6,TGTGCCAGCAGTGACCAGGGGGGCAATCAGCCCCAGCATTTT,CASSDQGGNQPQHF
once,NA,TRBJ2-7,TRBV6-5,TGTGCCAGCGGCCAGGGGAACGAGCAGTACTTC,CASGQGNEQYF
NA,NA,TRBJ2-3,TRBV4-3,TGCGCCAGCAGCCAAGATAAGAAGCGTCCAGATACGCAGTATTTT,CASSQDKKRPDTQYF
NA,NA,TRBJ2-5,TRBV7-3,TGTGCCAGCAGCTTCACCGGGACAAAGGAAGAGACCCAGTACTTC,CASSFTGTKEETQYF
NA,TRBD1,TRBJ2-3,TRBV7-9,TGTGCCAGCAGCTCCGGACAGGGGACCACAGATACGCAGTATTTT,CASSSGQGTTDTQYF
NA,NA,TRBJ1-2,TRBV7-9,TGTTCCAGCACCCGTTCCGGGGGGGGCCTAAACTATGGCTACACCTTC,CSSTRSGGGLNYGYTF
NA,NA,TRBJ2-2,TRBV2,TGTGCCAGCAGTGGTGACAGGAACACCGGGGAGCTGTTTTTT,CASSGDRNTGELFF
NA,TRBD2,TRBJ2-7,TRBV9,TGTGCCAGCAGCGTATCTAGCGGGAGTAACGCCTACGAGCAGTACTTC,CASSVSSGSNAYEQYF
NA,TRBD2,TRBJ2-3,TRBV19,TGTGCCAGTAGTATTTCGGGACGGGAGGGGAGAACAGATACGCAGTATTTT,CASSISGREGRTDTQYF
NA,NA,TRBJ2-7,TRBV28,TGTGCCAGCAGTTTACTCCGCCAGGGCACCTACGCGCAGTACTTC,CASSLLRQGTYAQYF
few,NA,TRBJ2-7,TRBV7-6,TGTGCCAGCAGCTTAAGGGGGTCATACGAGCAGTACTTC,CASSLRGSYEQYF
NA,TRBD1,TRBJ1-1,TRBV5-5,TGTGCCAGCAGCCCTCAAGGGGACAGGGGGAAAGCTTTCTTT,CASSPQGDRGKAFF
NA,NA,TRBJ1-2,TRBV7-2,TGTGCCAGCAGCCCCGCCGGCGGAGCTAACTATGGCTACACCTTC,CASSPAGGANYGYTF
NA,NA,TRBJ2-1,TRBV27,TGTGCCAGCAGTGGGACAATACCGAAGCAGAGTCCACACAATGAGCAGTTCTTC,CASSGTIPKQSPHNEQFF
NA,NA,TRBJ2-7,TRBV6-1,TGTGCCAGCAGTGAAGTACAGGGCCCTCTGGACGAGCAGTACTTC,CASSEVQGPLDEQYF
NA,NA,TRBJ2-5,TRBV7-9,TGTGCCAGCAGCCAGAGGGCCAGCCAAGAGACCCAGTACTTC,CASSQRASQETQYF
once,TRBD1,TRBJ2-7,TRBV27,TGTGCCAGCAGTCGGGACAGGGTTGCCTACGAGCAGTACTTC,CASSRDRVAYEQYF
NA,TRBD1,TRBJ2-1,TRBV6-5,TGTGCCAGCAGGATGGGACAGAGCTCCTACAATGAGCAGTTCTTC,CASRMGQSSYNEQFF
NA,NA,TRBJ2-4,TRBV21-1,TGTGCCAGCAGCAAACTGAGGGGGTTCTCCAAAAACATTCAGTACTTC,CASSKLRGFSKNIQYF
NA,TRBD2,TRBJ2-1,TRBV7-9,TGTGCCAGCAGCTTATCGGGGGGGTGGGCTCGTGGCAATGAGCAGTTCTTC,CASSLSGGWARGNEQFF
NA,NA,TRBJ1-5,TRBV18,TGTGCCAGCTCCGCTCCGGGACAGCCCCAGCATTTT,CASSAPGQPQHF
NA,TRBD1,TRBJ1-1,TRBV11-1,TGTGCCAGCAGCTTCACAGGGGGCGGGCCAGCTTTCTTT,CASSFTGGGPAFF
NA,NA,TRBJ2-6,TRBV29-1,TGCAGCGTTGAATCCGTCGGCTCTGGGGCCAACGTCCTGACTTTC,CSVESVGSGANVLTF
once,TRBD2,TRBJ2-3,TRBV9,TGTGCCAGCAGCGGACTAGCGGGAGGGATAACAGATACGCAGTATTTT,CASSGLAGGITDTQYF
NA,NA,TRBJ1-4,TRBV6-5,TGTGCCAGCAGTAACACGGGGAAGGAAAAACTGTTTTTT,CASSNTGKEKLFF
NA,NA,TRBJ1-1,TRBV7-2,TGTGCCAGCAGCTCAGAGGGTGGGGGGATCACTGAAGCTTTCTTT,CASSSEGGGITEAFF
medium-sized,NA,TRBJ2-7,TRBV7-2,TGTGCCAGCAGCTTTCCTCTAGCGTCTAACTACGAGCAGTACTTC,CASSFPLASNYEQYF
NA,TRBD1,TRBJ2-5,TRBV4-1,TGCGCCAGCAGCCAAGTCGCCGCAGGGGGCGAAGAGACCCAGTACTTC,CASSQVAAGGEETQYF
NA,TRBD2,TRBJ2-7,TRBV5-4,TGTGCCAGCAGCCGTGCACCGGGACTAGCGGGAGGGGGCGACGAGCAGTACTTC,CASSRAPGLAGGGDEQYF
NA,TRBD1,TRBJ2-7,TRBV5-4,TGTGCCAGCAGCTTACGGACAGGGTCTGACCACGAGCAGTACTTC,CASSLRTGSDHEQYF
NA,NA,TRBJ1-2,TRBV29-1,TGCAGCGCCCAAATCTCAGGGCCCTATGGCTACACCTTC,CSAQISGPYGYTF
NA,NA,TRBJ2-3,TRBV20-1,TGCACCGGGAGCACAGATACGCAGTATTTT,CTGSTDTQYF
once,NA,TRBJ2-7,TRBV28,TGTGCCAGCAGACCGACGGGTCGTATAATCCACGAGCAGTACTTC,CASRPTGRIIHEQYF
NA,NA,TRBJ1-2,TRBV4-1,TGCGCCAGCAGCCAAGAAAGACCTCCAGCAGGGAGGTATGGCTACACCTTC,CASSQERPPAGRYGYTF
once,TRBD2,TRBJ2-5,TRBV7-3,TGTGCCAGCAGCAACGGACTAGCCTCAACAGAGACCCAGTACTTC,CASSNGLASTETQYF
NA,TRBD2,TRBJ2-7,TRBV10-3,TGTGCCATCAATTCCGGGACTAGCAAACACGAGCAGTACTTC,CAINSGTSKHEQYF
NA,TRBD1,TRBJ2-7,TRBV7-8,TGTGCCAGCAGCTCACAACCCGGGACAGGGTACGAGCAGTACTTC,CASSSQPGTGYEQYF
NA,NA,TRBJ2-1,TRBV25-1,TGTGCCAGCAGTGAATTTGAAACGGGGGAGAAGATTAATGAGCAGTTCTTC,CASSEFETGEKINEQFF
once,TRBD1,TRBJ1-1,TRBV7-2,TGTGCCAGCAGCTTCACACAGGGGGCCGAAGCTTTCTTT,CASSFTQGAEAFF
NA,NA,TRBJ1-6,TRBV7-6,TGTGCCAGCAGCTGGACAGAGAATTCACCCCTCCACTTT,CASSWTENSPLHF
NA,TRBD1,TRBJ2-1,TRBV5-1,TGCGCCAGCAGAAGTAGTGTAGGACAGGTTACAATGGAGCAGTTCTTC,CASRSSVGQVTMEQFF
few,TRBD1,TRBJ1-2,TRBV5-4,TGTGCCAGCAGCCTTAAGGGGGCGATTTATGGCTACACCTTC,CASSLKGAIYGYTF
NA,NA,TRBJ2-5,TRBV7-9,TGTGCCAGCAGCTTAGTACTCCAAGGGGGAGAGACCCAGTACTTC,CASSLVLQGGETQYF
NA,NA,TRBJ1-1,TRBV19,TGTGCCAGTAGCCCCCCCGGGGAGAACACTGAAGCTTTCTTT,CASSPPGENTEAFF
NA,TRBD2,TRBJ2-1,TRBV20-1,TGCAGTGCTGGTAGCGGGCCTGGGGAGTTCTTC,CSAGSGPGEFF
once,TRBD1,TRBJ1-4,TRBV9,TGTGCCAGCAGCGAGCACAGGGGCCCTAATGAAAAACTGTTTTTT,CASSEHRGPNEKLFF
NA,TRBD1,TRBJ1-1,TRBV5-1,TGCGCCAGCAGCAGGGACAGGGGGCGGACTGAAGCTTTCTTT,CASSRDRGRTEAFF
NA,NA,TRBJ2-2,TRBV7-3,TGTGCCAGCAGCCTAACACTAGTCCCCGGGGAGCTGTTTTTT,CASSLTLVPGELFF
few,TRBD2,TRBJ2-1,TRBV6-1,TGTGCCAGCAGCCGCCGGGAGGGCCGCTACAATGAGCAGTTCTTC,CASSRREGRYNEQFF
few,TRBD2,TRBJ2-1,TRBV2,TGTGCCACCCTAGCGGGAGCTATAAATGAGCAGTTCTTC,CATLAGAINEQFF
NA,NA,TRBJ2-7,TRBV29-1,TGCAGCGTTGAAGAAACGGGAGCCCTACGAGGGCAGTACTTC,CSVEETGALRGQYF